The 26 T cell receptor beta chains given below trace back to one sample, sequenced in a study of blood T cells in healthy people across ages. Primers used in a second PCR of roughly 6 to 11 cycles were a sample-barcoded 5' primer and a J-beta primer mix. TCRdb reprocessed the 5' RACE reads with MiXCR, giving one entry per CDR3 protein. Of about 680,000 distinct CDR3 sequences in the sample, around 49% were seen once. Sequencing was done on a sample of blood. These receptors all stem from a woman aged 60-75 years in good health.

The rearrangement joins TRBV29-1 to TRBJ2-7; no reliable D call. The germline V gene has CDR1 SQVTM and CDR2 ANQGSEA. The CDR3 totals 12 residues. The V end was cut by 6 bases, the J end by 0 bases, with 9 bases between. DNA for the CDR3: TGCAGCGTAGCCGGGCCCTCCTACGAGCAGTACTTC. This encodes CSVAGPSYEQYF.

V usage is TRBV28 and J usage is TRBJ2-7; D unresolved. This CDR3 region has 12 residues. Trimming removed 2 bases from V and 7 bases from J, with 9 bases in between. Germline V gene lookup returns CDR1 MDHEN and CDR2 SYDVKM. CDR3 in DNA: TGTGCCAGCAGTTTAAAGTACAATGAGCAGTACTTC. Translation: CASSLKYNEQYF.

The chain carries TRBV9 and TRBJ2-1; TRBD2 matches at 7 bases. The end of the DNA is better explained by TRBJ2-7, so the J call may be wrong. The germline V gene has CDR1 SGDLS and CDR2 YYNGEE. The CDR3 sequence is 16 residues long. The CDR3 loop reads CASSVGGGSSYNEQYF. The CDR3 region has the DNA TGTGCCAGCAGCGTAGGGGGCGGGAGCTCCTACAATGAGCAGTACTTC.

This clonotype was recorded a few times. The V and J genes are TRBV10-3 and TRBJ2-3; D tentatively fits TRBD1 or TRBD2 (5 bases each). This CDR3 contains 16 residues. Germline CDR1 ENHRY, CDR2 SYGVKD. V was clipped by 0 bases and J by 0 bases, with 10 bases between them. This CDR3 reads CAISESRGTSTDTQYF. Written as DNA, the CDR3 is TGTGCCATCAGTGAGTCGAGGGGTACTAGCACAGATACGCAGTATTTT.

The CDR3 sequence is CASSQVTGGPGEQFF. CDR3 nucleotides: TGCGCCAGCAGCCAAGTTACGGGAGGGCCCGGTGAGCAGTTCTTC. The rearrangement links TRBV4-1 to TRBJ2-1; 8 bases line up with TRBD2. This CDR3 spans 15 amino acids. V gave up 1 base and J gave up 9 bases; unmatched junction bases: 8. Per germline, CDR1 MGHRA and CDR2 YSYEKL.

The CDR3 protein is CASLGLAGAPGTQYF. The DNA for the CDR3 is TGTGCCAGCTTGGGACTAGCGGGGGCCCCCGGGACCCAGTACTTC. V usage is TRBV7-2 and J usage is TRBJ2-5; the match to TRBD2 covers 14 bases. Looked up from germline, CDR1 is SGHTA and CDR2 is FQGNSA. Losses at the gene ends were 8 bases for V and 7 bases for J; bases not matched to a gene: 9. CDR3 length: 15 amino acids.

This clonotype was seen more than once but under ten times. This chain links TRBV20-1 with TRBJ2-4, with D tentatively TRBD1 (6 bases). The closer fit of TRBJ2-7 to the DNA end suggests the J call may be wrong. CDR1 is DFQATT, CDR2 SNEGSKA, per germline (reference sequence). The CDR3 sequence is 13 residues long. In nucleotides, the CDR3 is TGCAGTGGGGACGACAGGACGGCGTACGAGCAGTACTTC. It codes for CSGDDRTAYEQYF.

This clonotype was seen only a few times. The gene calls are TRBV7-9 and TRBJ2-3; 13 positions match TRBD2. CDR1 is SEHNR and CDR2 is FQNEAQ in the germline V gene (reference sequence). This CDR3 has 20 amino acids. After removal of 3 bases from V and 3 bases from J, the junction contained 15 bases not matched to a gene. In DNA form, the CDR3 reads TGTGCCAGCAGCTTCCTGACAACTAGCGGGAGGGCCGGGTGGACAGATACGCAGTATTTT. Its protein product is CASSFLTTSGRAGWTDTQYF.

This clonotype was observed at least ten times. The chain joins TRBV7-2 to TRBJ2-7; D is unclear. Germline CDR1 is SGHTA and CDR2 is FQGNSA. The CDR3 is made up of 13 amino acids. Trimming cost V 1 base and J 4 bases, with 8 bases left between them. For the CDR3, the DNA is TGTGCCAGCAGCTTAGGGGTTACGTACGAGCAGTACTTC. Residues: CASSLGVTYEQYF.

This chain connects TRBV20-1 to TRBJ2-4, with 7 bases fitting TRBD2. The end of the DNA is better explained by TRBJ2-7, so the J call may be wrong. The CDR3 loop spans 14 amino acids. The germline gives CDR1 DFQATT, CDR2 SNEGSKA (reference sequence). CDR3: CSARDASGVYEQYF. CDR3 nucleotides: TGCAGTGCTAGAGACGCTAGCGGTGTCTACGAGCAGTACTTC.

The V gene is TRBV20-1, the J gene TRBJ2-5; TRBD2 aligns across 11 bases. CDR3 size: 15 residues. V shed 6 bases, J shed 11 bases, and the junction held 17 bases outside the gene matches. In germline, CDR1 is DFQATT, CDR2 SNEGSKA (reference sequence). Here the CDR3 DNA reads TGCAGTGCCCCAAATTCTGGGACTAGCGGAGGGGAGCAGTACTTC. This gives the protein CSAPNSGTSGGEQYF.

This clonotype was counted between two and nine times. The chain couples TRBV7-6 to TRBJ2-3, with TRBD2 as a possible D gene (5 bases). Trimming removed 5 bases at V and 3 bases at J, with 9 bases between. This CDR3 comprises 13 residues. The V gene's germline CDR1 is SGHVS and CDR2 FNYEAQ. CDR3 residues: CASSGRRTDTQYF. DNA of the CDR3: TGTGCCAGCAGCGGGAGACGAACAGATACGCAGTATTTT.

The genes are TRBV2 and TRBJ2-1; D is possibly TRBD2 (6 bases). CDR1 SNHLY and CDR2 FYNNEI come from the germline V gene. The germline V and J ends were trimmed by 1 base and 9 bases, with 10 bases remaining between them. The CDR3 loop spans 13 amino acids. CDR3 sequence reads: CASSEDGGIEQFF. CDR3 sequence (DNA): TGTGCCAGCAGTGAAGACGGGGGAATTGAGCAGTTCTTC.

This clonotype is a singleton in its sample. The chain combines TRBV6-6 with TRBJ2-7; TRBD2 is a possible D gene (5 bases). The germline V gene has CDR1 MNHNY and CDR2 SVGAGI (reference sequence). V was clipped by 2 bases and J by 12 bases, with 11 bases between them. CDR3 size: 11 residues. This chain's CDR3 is CASSYAAGLYF. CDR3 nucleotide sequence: TGTGCCAGCAGTTACGCGGCGGGTCTGTACTTC.

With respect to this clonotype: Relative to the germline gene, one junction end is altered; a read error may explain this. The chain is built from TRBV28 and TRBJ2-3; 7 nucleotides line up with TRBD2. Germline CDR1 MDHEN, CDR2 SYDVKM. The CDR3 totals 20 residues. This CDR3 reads CASSFPWVWAGGSGTDAQYF. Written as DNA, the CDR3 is TGTGCCAGCAGTTTCCCCTGGGTCTGGGCTGGCGGGAGTGGCACAGATGCGCAGTATTTT.

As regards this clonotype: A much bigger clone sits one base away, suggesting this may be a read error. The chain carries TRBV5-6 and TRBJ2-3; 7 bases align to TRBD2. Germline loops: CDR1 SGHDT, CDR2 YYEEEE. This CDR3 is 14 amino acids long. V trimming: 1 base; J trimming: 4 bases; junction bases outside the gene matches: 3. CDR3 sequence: CASSLQGGSDTQYF. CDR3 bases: TGTGCCAGCAGCTTGCAGGGAGGGTCAGATACGCAGTATTTT.

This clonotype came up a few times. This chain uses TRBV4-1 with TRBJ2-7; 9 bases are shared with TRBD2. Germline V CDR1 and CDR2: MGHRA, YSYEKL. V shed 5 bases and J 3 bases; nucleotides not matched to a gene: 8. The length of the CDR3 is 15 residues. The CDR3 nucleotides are TGCGCCAGCAGCTCCAGACTAGCGGATCGCTACGAGCAGTACTTC. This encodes CASSSRLADRYEQYF.

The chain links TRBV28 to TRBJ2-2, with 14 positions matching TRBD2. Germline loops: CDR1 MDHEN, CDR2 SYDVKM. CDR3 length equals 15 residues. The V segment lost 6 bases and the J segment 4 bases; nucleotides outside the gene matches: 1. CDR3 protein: CASRGLAGVTGELFF. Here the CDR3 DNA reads TGTGCCAGCAGGGGACTAGCGGGAGTCACCGGGGAGCTGTTTTTT.

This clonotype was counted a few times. The chain's CDR3 is CASSVAGRGQQETQYF. DNA of the CDR3: TGCGCCAGCAGCGTCGCCGGGAGGGGCCAACAAGAGACCCAGTACTTC. The V and J genes are TRBV5-1 and TRBJ2-5; TRBD2 matches 8 bases. V was pared by 4 bases and J by 2 bases, with 10 bases of the junction left unmatched. CDR1 is SGHRS and CDR2 is YFSETQ in the germline V gene. This CDR3 is 16 amino acids long.

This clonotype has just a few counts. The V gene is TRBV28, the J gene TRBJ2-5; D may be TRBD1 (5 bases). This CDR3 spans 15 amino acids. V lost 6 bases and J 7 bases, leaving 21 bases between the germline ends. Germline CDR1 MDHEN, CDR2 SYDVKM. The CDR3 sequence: CASSYLEGKRGTQYF. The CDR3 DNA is TGTGCCAGCAGCTACCTCGAAGGCAAAAGGGGGACCCAGTACTTC. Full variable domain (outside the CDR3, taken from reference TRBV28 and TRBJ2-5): DVKVTQSSRYLVKRTGEKVFLECVQDMDHENMFWYRQDPGLGLRLIYFSYDVKMKEKGDIPEGYSVSREKKERFSLILESASTNQTSMYLCASSYLEGKRGTQYFGPGTRLLVL.

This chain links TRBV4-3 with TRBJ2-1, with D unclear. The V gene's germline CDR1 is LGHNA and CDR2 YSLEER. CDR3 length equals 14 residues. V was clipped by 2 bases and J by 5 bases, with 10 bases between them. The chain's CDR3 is CASSQIERNNEQFF. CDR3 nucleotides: TGCGCCAGCAGCCAAATCGAGAGGAACAATGAGCAGTTCTTC.

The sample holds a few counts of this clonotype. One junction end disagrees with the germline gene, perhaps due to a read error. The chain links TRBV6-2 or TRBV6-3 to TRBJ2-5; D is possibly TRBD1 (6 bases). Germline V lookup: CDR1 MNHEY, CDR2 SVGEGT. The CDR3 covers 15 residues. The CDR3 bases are TGTGCCAGCGGTTACGGTCGACAGGAGGCAGAGACCCAGTACTTC. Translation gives CASGYGRQEAETQYF.

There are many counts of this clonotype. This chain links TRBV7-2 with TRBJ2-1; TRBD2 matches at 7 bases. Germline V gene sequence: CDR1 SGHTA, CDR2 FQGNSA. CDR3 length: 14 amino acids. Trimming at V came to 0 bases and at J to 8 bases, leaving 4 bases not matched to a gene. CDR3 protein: CASSLAGGPDEQFF. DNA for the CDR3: TGTGCCAGCAGCTTAGCGGGAGGGCCGGATGAGCAGTTCTTC.

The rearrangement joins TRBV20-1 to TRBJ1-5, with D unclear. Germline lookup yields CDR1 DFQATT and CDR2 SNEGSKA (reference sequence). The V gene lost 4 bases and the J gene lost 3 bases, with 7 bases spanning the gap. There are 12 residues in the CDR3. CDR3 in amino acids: CSAIQLNQPQHF. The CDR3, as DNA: TGCAGTGCTATACAACTCAATCAGCCCCAGCATTTT.

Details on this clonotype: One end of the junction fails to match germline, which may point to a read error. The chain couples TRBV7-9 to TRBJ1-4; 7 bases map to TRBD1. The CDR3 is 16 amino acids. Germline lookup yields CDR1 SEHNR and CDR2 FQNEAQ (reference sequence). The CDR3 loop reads CAGSDGTDATNEKLFF. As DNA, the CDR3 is TGTGCCGGCAGCGACGGGACAGACGCAACTAATGAAAAACTGTTTTTT. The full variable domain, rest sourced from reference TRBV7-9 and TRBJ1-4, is DTGVSQNPRHKITKRGQNVTFRCDPISEHNRLYWYRQTLGQGPEFLTYFQNEAQLEKSRLLSDRFSAERPKGSFSTLEIQRTEQGDSAMYLCAGSDGTDATNEKLFFGSGTQLSVL.

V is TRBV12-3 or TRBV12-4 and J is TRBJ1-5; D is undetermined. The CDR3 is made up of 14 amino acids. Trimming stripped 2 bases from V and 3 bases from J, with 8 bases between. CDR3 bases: TGTGCCAGCAGTTTACCCACAATCAATCAGCCCCAGCATTTT. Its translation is CASSLPTINQPQHF.